These 4 T cell receptor beta chains share one sample of origin, sequenced in a study of CD8 T cells in ankylosing spondylitis (dated 2017 in TCRdb). Overall results and qualifications from the work: Blood from ankylosing spondylitis patients appeared to be characterized by a TCR beta motif made up of several highly homologous amino acid variants.

The method was 5' RACE. The instrument was an Illumina HiSeq 2500. The public reads were quality trimmed at Q25 with fastp and then assembled into clones with MiXCR by TCRdb, keeping productive beta chains. Rows merge per CDR3 protein into single entries with the most common DNA and genes. In all, the sample holds roughly 220,000 distinct CDR3 sequences, and approximately 16% of those were seen once. About two fifths of the sample goes to the ten largest clones. What these receptors recognize is not known. The sample comprised blood, either unsorted or a sorted T cell fraction (not recorded which). The source of these receptors is a male donor with ankylosing spondylitis.

In its sample, this clonotype was seen a few times. The chain uses TRBV7-9 and TRBJ2-3; D possibly corresponds to TRBD1 (6 bases). This CDR3 region has 14 residues. The V gene lost 4 bases and the J gene lost 7 bases, with 15 bases spanning the gap. In germline, CDR1 is SEHNR, CDR2 FQNEAQ (reference sequence). The CDR3 sequence: CASSSQGFLNTQYF. DNA for the CDR3: TGTGCCAGCAGCTCGCAGGGGTTTCTAAATACGCAGTATTTT.

This clonotype has just a few counts. The genes are TRBV5-6 and TRBJ1-1, with D possibly matching TRBD1 (6 bases). V was clipped by 2 bases and J by 1 base, with 18 bases between them. This CDR3 comprises 17 residues. CDR1 is SGHDT and CDR2 is YYEEEE in the germline V gene. CDR3 sequence: CASSLGVNRVGNTEAFF. The DNA for the CDR3 is TGTGCCAGCAGCTTAGGTGTGAACAGGGTGGGGAACACTGAAGCTTTCTTT.

CDR3 sequence reads: CASSLSEGANTEAFF. CDR3 in DNA: TGTGCCAGCAGTTTATCGGAGGGGGCGAACACTGAAGCTTTCTTT. The chain carries TRBV27 and TRBJ1-1; 7 bases line up with TRBD1. The length of the CDR3 is 15 residues. Germline CDR1 and CDR2: MNHEY and SMNVEV (reference sequence). After removal of 0 bases from V and 1 base from J, the junction contained 2 bases not matched to a gene.

The chain's CDR3 is CASSLTQGSTEAFF. The CDR3 region has the DNA TGTGCCAGCAGCCTAACTCAGGGTTCCACTGAAGCTTTCTTT. The chain links TRBV5-6 to TRBJ1-1; a weak D match, TRBD1 (5 bases). There are 14 residues in the CDR3. Germline CDR1 reads SGHDT; CDR2 reads YYEEEE. V lost 4 bases and J 4 bases, leaving 14 bases between the germline ends.